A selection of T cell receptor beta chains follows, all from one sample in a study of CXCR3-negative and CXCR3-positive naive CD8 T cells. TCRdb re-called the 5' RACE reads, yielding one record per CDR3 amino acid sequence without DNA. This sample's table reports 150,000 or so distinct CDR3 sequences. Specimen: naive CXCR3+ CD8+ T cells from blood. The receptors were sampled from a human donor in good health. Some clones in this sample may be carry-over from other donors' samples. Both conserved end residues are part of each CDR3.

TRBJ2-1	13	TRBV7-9	CASSLGLPNEQFF
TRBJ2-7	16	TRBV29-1	CSVLFPGTGALYEQYF
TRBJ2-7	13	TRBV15	CATSVSGTYEQYF
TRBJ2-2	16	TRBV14	CASSPPGGPNTGELFF
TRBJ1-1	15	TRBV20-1	CSAPNQAGVNTEAFF
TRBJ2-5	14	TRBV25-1	CASSFYRGGETQYF
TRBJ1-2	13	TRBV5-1	CASSFGTEYGYTF
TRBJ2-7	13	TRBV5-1	CASSLQPGYEQYF
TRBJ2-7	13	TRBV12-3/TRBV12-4	CASSLGKGGEQYF
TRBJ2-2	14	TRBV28	CASSFLDNTGELFF
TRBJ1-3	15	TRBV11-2	CASSSSWGVGNTIYF
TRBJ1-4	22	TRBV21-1	CASSKESTQVGRGASTNEKLFF
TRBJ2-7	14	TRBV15	CATSGGTGPYEQYF
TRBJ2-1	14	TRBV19	CASSIAGVENEQFF
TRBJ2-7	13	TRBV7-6	CASSGDNYYEQYF
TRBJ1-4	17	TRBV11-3	CASSLVRTETTNEKLFF
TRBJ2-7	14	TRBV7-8	CASTFRDSSYEQYF
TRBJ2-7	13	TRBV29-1	CSVLAGPGYEQYF
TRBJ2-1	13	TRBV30	CAWSVLAEDEQFF
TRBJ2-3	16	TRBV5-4	CASSRDGGTRTDTQYF
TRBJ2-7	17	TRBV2	CASRYLLLDRASYEQYF
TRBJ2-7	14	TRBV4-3	CASSQDGGPYEQYF
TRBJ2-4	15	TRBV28	CASTPRLLAKNIPYF
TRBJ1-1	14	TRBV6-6	CASSSISGNTEAFF
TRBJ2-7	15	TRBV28	CASSLRRRASYEQYF
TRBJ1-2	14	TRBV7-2	CASSLRDGDYGYTF
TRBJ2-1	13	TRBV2	CASSPSRGLEQFF
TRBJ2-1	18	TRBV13	CASSSLAGGPSSYNEQFF
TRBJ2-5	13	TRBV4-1	CASSQDFRETQYF
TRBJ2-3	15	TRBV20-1	CSAPNTGLATDTQYF
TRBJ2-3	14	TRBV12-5	CASGLEQGTDTQYF
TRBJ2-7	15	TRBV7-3	CASSPLAGEYYEQYF
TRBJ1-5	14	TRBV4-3	CASSQETGYQPQHF
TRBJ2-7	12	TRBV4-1	CASSLTGAEQYF
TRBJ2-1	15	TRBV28	CASSSGTSSYNEQFF
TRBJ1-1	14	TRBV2	CASRVGTPHLEAFF
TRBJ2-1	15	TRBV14	CASRGHAGEHGEQFF
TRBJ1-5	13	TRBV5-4	CASSQDPNQPQHF
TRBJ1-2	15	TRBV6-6	CASSDWSVRTYGYTF
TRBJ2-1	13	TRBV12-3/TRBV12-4	CASSSTGVNEQFF
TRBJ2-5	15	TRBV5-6	CASSLSWDIQETQYF
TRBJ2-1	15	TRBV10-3	CAIDGTVRLGGEQFF
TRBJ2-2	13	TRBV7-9	CASSLSSPGELFF
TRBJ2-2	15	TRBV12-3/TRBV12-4	CASSPSGRAVGELFF
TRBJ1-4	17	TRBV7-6	CASSLSILRTPNEKLFF
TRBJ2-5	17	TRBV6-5	CASKPLRDSLRMETQYF
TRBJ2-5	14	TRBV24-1	CATSEGSSQETQYF
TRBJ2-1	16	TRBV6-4	CASSERTGSSYNEQFF
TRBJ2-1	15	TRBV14	CASSQIWTGPYEQYF
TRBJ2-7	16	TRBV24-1	CATSDGGGLYPYEQYF
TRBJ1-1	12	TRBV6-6	CASKKGDTEAFF
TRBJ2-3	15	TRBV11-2	CASRKRGAGTDTQYF
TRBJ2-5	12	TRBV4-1	CAGSQVSETQYF
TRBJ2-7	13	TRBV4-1	CASSQNRGREQYF